The present TCR beta chain was sequenced within a study of T-cell reconstitution after alpha-beta-depleted transplantation in children. Whole-study findings and limits: Recipient T cells and thymic progenitors that survived gave rise to the high TCRbeta diversity observed at day 60 in some patients. In patients about two months after transplant, alpha-beta T cells reportedly arose from several hundred expanded graft clones. Among T cells one year after transplant, newly produced cells accounted for most counts and diversity.

This clonotype was seen a handful of times. As yet, its antigen is unknown. CDR1 SGHAT and CDR2 FQNNGV come from the germline V gene. Trimming pared 5 bases from V and 1 base from J, leaving 14 bases between. The CDR3 covers 15 residues. This sample's TCRbeta library carried unique molecular identifier barcodes. One entry per CDR3 protein results from TCRdb running MiXCR on the PCR reads. The sample holds roughly 420,000 distinct CDR3 sequences, about 16% seen once. The receptor was isolated from a boy under three years old who had a stem cell transplant for Wiskott-Aldrich syndrome, so the T cells may come from the graft donor. The chain carries TRBV11-2 and TRBJ1-1; the D gene is possibly TRBD1 (5 bases). Material: PBMCs, mostly from graft donor cells, obtained 360 days after TCRalphabeta/CD19-depleted stem cell transplant. CDR3 sequence (DNA): TGTGCCAGCAGCCGACGGGACCTAACGAACACTGAAGCTTTCTTT. Translation: CASSRRDLTNTEAFF.